This T cell receptor beta chain is drawn from a study of blood T cell repertoires in COVID-19. Across the whole study: In each case, the material was cDNA or gDNA derived from T cells, B-cell-depleted T cells, or PBMCs.

Here immunoSEQ multiplex PCR was the method, and the copy in TCRdb shows in-frame clones only, minus some. This sample has 250,000 to 300,000 clones, with almost 85% found just once. Trimming cost V 3 bases and J 8 bases; bases outside gene matches: 10. CDR1 and CDR2 (germline): SGDLS, YYNGEE. The CDR3 length is 14 residues. The sequence was obtained from a man in his forties or fifties with active or convalescent COVID-19. The gene calls are TRBV9 and TRBJ1-2, with 7 bases matching TRBD1. Material for sequencing was peripheral blood. Here the CDR3 reads CASSGVIGGRGYTF. The CDR3 DNA is TGTGCCAGCAGCGGCGTTATAGGGGGCCGGGGCTACACCTTC.